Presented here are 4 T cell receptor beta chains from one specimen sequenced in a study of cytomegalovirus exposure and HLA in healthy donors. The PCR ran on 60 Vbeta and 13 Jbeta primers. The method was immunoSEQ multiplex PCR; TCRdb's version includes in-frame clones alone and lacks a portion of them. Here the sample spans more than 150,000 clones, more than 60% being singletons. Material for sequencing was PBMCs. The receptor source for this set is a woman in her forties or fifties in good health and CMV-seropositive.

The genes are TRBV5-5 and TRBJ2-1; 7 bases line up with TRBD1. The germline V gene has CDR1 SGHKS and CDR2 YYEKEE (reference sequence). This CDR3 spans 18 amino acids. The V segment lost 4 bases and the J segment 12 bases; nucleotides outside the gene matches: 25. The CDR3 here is CASSRQIPRDRLRDGQFF. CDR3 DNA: TGTGCCAGCAGCCGACAGATCCCCCGGGACAGACTAAGGGATGGGCAGTTCTTC.

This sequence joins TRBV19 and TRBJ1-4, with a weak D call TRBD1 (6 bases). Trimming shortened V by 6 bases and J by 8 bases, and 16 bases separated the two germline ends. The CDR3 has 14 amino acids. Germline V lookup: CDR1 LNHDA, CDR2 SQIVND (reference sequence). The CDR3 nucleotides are TGTGCCAGTAGGCCGGGACACGTAGGCGAAAAACTGTTTTTT. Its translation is CASRPGHVGEKLFF.

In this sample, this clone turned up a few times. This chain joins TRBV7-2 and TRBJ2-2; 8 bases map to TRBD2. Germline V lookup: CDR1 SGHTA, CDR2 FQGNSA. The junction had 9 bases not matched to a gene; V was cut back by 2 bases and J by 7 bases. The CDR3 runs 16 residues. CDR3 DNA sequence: TGTGCCAGCAGCTTATTCGGGGGGGCCGTTAACGGGGAGCTGTTTTTT. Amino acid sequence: CASSLFGGAVNGELFF.

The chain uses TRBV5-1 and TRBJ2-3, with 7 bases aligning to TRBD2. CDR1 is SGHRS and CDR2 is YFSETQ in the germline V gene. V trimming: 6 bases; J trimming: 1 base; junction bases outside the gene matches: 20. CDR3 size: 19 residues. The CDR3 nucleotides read TGCGCCAGCAAGGGGTTTGCGGGAGAAGCGATCGGTGGCACAGATACGCAGTATTTT. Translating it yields CASKGFAGEAIGGTDTQYF.